This TCR beta chain was sequenced in a study of T-cell reconstitution after alpha-beta-depleted transplantation in children. This clonotype has a count of ten or more. During its preparation, the TCRbeta library received unique molecular identifiers. TCRdb re-derived calls from the PCR reads in MiXCR, one entry per CDR3 protein. The sample consists of fewer than 130,000 distinct CDR3 sequences, 10% to 13% of them appearing once. This CDR3 contains 14 residues. Germline lookup yields CDR1 LGHDT and CDR2 YNNKEL (reference sequence). V was clipped by 4 bases and J by 0 bases, with 9 bases between them. The TCR was taken from a human donor who donated a stem cell graft to a child with acute lymphoblastic leukemia. The material was PBMCs from the stem cell graft donor, obtained from the stem cell graft. The rearrangement links TRBV3-1 to TRBJ1-1; D unclear. CDR3 sequence reads: CASSRGGLNTEAFF. In nucleotides, the CDR3 is TGTGCCAGCAGCCGGGGAGGGCTGAACACTGAAGCTTTCTTT.